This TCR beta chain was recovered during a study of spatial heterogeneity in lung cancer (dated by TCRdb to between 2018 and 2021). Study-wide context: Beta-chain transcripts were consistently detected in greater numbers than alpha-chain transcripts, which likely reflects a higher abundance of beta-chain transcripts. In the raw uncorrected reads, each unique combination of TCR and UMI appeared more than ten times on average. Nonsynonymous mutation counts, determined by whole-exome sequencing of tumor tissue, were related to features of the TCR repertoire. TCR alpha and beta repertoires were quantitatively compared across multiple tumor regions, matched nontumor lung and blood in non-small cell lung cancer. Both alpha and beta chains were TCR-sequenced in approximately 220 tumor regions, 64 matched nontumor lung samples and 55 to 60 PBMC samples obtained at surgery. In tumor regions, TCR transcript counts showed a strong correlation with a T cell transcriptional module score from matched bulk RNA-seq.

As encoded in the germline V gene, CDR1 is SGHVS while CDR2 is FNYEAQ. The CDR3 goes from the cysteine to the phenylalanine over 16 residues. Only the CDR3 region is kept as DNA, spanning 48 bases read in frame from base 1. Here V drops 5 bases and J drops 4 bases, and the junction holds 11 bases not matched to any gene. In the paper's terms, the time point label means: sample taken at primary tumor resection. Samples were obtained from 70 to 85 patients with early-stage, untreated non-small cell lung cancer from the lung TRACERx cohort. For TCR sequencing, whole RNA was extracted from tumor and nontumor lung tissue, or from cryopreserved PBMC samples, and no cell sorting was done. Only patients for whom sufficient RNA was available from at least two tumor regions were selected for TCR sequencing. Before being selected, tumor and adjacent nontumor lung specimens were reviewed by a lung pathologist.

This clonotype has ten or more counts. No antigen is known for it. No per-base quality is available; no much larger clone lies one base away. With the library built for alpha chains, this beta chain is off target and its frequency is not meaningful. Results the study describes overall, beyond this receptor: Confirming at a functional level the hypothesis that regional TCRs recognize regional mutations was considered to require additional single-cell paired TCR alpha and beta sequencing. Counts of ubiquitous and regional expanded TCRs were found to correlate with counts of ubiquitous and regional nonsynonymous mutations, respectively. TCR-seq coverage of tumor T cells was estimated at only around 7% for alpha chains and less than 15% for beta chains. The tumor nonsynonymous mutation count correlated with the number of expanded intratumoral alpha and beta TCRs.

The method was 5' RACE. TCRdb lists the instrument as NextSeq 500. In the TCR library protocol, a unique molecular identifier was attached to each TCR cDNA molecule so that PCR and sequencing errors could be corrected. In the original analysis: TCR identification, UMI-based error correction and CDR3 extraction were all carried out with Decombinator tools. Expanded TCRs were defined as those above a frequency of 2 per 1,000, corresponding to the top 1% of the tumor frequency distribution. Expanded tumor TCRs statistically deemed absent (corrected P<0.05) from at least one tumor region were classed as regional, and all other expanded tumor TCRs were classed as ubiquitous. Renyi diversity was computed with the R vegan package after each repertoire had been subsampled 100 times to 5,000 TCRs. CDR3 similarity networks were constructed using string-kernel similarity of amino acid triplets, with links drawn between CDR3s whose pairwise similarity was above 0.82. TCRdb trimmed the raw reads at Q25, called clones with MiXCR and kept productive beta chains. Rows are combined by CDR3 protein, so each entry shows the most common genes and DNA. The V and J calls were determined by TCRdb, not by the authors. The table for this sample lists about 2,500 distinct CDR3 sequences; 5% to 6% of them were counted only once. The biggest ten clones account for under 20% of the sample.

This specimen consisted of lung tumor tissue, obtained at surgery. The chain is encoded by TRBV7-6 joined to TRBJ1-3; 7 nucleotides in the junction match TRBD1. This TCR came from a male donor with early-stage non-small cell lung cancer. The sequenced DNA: TGTGCCAGCAGCCGACCCCAGACAGGGCTAGGAAACACCATATATTTT. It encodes CASSRPQTGLGNTIYF.